The 16 T cell receptor beta chains given below trace back to one sample, sequenced in a study of response to subunit inactivated influenza vaccine. TCRdb analysed the RT-PCR reads with MiXCR anew, one entry per CDR3 protein. The sample has 150,000 to 200,000 distinct CDR3 sequences; approximately 10% are singletons. Sequencing was performed on non-naive T cells sorted from PBMCs, taken more than 35 days after vaccination. The receptors shown here come from a man aged 50-60 years who received an inactivated influenza vaccine.

The V gene is TRBV15, the J gene TRBJ2-1; 9 positions agree with TRBD1. In germline, CDR1 is LNHNV, CDR2 YYDKDF (reference sequence). The CDR3 sequence is 16 residues long. With V trimmed by 1 base and J by 7 bases, 8 bases remained unmatched. CDR3 loop: CATSRAPGQGLNEQFF. As DNA, the CDR3 is TGTGCCACCAGCAGAGCACCGGGACAGGGCCTAAATGAGCAGTTCTTC.

This clonotype was recorded at least ten times. V usage is TRBV7-2 and J usage is TRBJ2-3, with D tentatively TRBD2 (5 bases). The CDR3 runs to 13 residues. V lost 5 bases and J lost 8, with 14 bases in between. Germline loops: CDR1 SGHTA, CDR2 FQGNSA. The CDR3: CASSPTGIPTQYF. CDR3 bases: TGTGCCAGCAGCCCCACCGGGATCCCTACGCAGTATTTT.

This clonotype was counted between two and nine times. The V and J genes are TRBV6-4 and TRBJ2-3, with 10 bases that match TRBD2. V lost 2 bases to trimming and J lost 3 bases; unmatched junction nucleotides: 5. Germline V lookup: CDR1 MRHNA, CDR2 SNTAGT. The CDR3 length is 16 residues. Here the CDR3 reads CASSDEAGGHTDTQYF. In nucleotides, the CDR3 is TGTGCCAGCAGTGACGAAGCGGGAGGGCATACAGATACGCAGTATTTT.

This clonotype was observed a handful of times. The chain uses TRBV2 and TRBJ1-2; D remains unclear. Deletions cut 1 base from V and 0 bases from J, with 9 bases between. Germline CDR1 is SNHLY and CDR2 is FYNNEI. This CDR3 spans 15 amino acids. CDR3 DNA sequence: TGTGCCAGCAGTGAAGTTCCAGCCACTAACTATGGCTACACCTTC. The encoded protein is CASSEVPATNYGYTF.

This clonotype occurred a few times. The chain combines TRBV4-1 with TRBJ2-3; D unclear. Germline CDR1 MGHRA, CDR2 YSYEKL. V shed 6 bases and J shed 1 base, with 14 bases lying between them. This CDR3 has 15 residues. The CDR3, as DNA: TGCGCCAGCAGTCCCTATGGTGTCGGCACAGATACGCAGTATTTT. Protein product: CASSPYGVGTDTQYF.

The chain uses TRBV4-1 and TRBJ1-3, with D tentatively TRBD1 (5 bases). The V end was cut by 0 bases, the J end by 6 bases, with 12 bases between. The CDR3 has 15 residues. Germline lookup yields CDR1 MGHRA and CDR2 YSYEKL. The DNA for the CDR3 is TGCGCCAGCAGCCAAGATTGGGGGAAGGAAAACACCATATATTTT. Its translation: CASSQDWGKENTIYF.

This clonotype was observed a handful of times. The rearrangement uses TRBV3-1 and TRBJ2-1; 7 nucleotides align to TRBD2. The CDR3 runs 13 residues. Germline CDR1 is LGHDT and CDR2 is YNNKEL (reference sequence). After removal of 0 bases from V and 10 bases from J, the junction contained 3 bases not matched to a gene. CDR3 protein: CASSQDLLAEQFF. In DNA form, the CDR3 reads TGTGCCAGCAGCCAAGACCTACTAGCGGAGCAGTTCTTC.

This clonotype has ten or more counts. This rearrangement joins TRBV3-1 to TRBJ1-1; D remains unclear. Trimming pared 5 bases from V and 1 base from J, leaving 8 bases between. The germline V gene has CDR1 LGHDT and CDR2 YNNKEL (reference sequence). The CDR3 extends over 13 amino acids. This chain's CDR3 is CASSNTGNTEAFF. CDR3 in DNA: TGTGCCAGCAGCAACACGGGGAACACTGAAGCTTTCTTT.

This clonotype has just a few counts. The chain has TRBV9 and TRBJ2-7; 7 bases are shared with TRBD1. Germline V gives CDR1 SGDLS, CDR2 YYNGEE. This CDR3 spans 14 amino acids. V shed 3 bases, J shed 2 bases, and the junction held 5 bases outside the gene matches. CDR3 residues: CASSERDRAYEQYF. CDR3 sequence (DNA): TGTGCCAGCAGCGAGAGGGACAGAGCCTACGAGCAGTACTTC.

In its sample, this clonotype was seen a few times. V usage is TRBV10-3 and J usage is TRBJ1-1, with 8 bases that match TRBD1. J was trimmed by 1 base and V by 6 bases; bases with no gene match: 7. Germline V gene data show CDR1 as ENHRY and CDR2 as SYGVKD. This CDR3 has 15 residues. CDR3 region: CAIRERQGSNTEAFF. The CDR3 nucleotides are TGTGCCATCAGGGAAAGACAGGGGTCGAACACTGAAGCTTTCTTT.

This clonotype was seen only a few times. This rearrangement joins TRBV20-1 to TRBJ2-4; a possible D gene is TRBD2 (6 bases). The CDR3 spans 13 residues. The germline V gene encodes CDR1 DFQATT and CDR2 SNEGSKA (reference sequence). Trimming cost V 5 bases and J 8 bases, with 16 bases left between them. DNA of the CDR3: TGCAGTGCTTTTTACAGGACGGGGGACATTCAGTACTTC. Protein: CSAFYRTGDIQYF.

V is TRBV20-1 and J is TRBJ2-1; D uncertain. V was trimmed by 5 bases and J by 0 bases, leaving 17 bases between them. The CDR3 runs 16 residues. Germline V gives CDR1 DFQATT, CDR2 SNEGSKA (reference sequence). This chain's CDR3 is CSAPHPLASSYNEQFF. CDR3 nucleotides: TGCAGTGCTCCTCACCCATTGGCGAGCTCCTACAATGAGCAGTTCTTC.

This clonotype was found many times. The chain joins TRBV4-2 to TRBJ2-7; 8 nucleotides line up with TRBD2. Trimming cost V 0 bases and J 7 bases; bases outside gene matches: 17. Germline CDR1 is LGHNA and CDR2 is YNFKEQ. The length of the CDR3 is 18 residues. In DNA form, the CDR3 reads TGTGCCAGCAGCCAAGAGGCCAGTTCATCCGGGAGGGCAGGAGAGCAGTACTTC. It translates to CASSQEASSSGRAGEQYF.

This chain joins TRBV11-2 and TRBJ1-4; D unresolved. The CDR3 is 14 amino acids. Germline assignment: CDR1 SGHAT and CDR2 FQNNGV. The V end lost 5 bases, the J end lost 8 bases, and 15 bases lay between the germline ends. In nucleotides, the CDR3 is TGTGCCAGCAGCGCCCAAGGGTTGTTGGAAAAACTGTTTTTT. It translates to CASSAQGLLEKLFF.

This clonotype was picked up a small number of times. The chain has TRBV9 and TRBJ2-5, with D possibly matching TRBD2 (5 bases). Trimming pared 3 bases from V and 5 bases from J, leaving 5 bases between. The CDR3 loop spans 11 amino acids. Germline values: CDR1 SGDLS, CDR2 YYNGEE. The CDR3 loop is CASSGGETQYF. DNA for the CDR3: TGTGCCAGCAGCGGAGGGGAGACCCAGTACTTC.

This clonotype has ten or more counts. The V and J genes are TRBV12-3 or TRBV12-4 and TRBJ1-2; 8 bases map to TRBD1. V shed 5 bases, J shed 0 bases, and the junction held 2 bases outside the gene matches. This CDR3 is 14 amino acids long. CDR3 sequence (DNA): TGTGCCAGCAGTCGGACAGGGACTAACTATGGCTACACCTTC. Protein sequence: CASSRTGTNYGYTF.